Sequencing of this TCR beta chain was carried out in a study of T cell repertoires in aging, cancer and after chemotherapy. Study-wide context: Donor ages fell into six groups from 30 or younger up to 70 or older.

Multiplex touch-down PCR with TRB-A/B primers amplified rearranged V-D-J TRB sequences. MiXCR, applied by TCRdb to the multiplex PCR reads, yields one record per CDR3 protein. This sample carries around 10,000 distinct CDR3 sequences, around 35% of them seen once, and the ten largest clones take 6.5% to 9%. This clonotype was detected a few times. Its target is not known. Study-level results: In each cancer cohort, median generation probability increased across chemotherapy, suggesting thymic output rebounded. Compared with age-matched healthy donors, untreated hematological or solid cancer patients showed higher blood TCR clonality.

CDR1 KGHSH and CDR2 LQKENI come from the germline V gene. This CDR3 comprises 14 residues. The junction had 5 bases not matched to a gene; V was cut back by 5 bases and J by 2 bases. The template was genomic DNA from peripheral blood, not RNA. The origin of this receptor is a human donor in good health. Sequenced sample: blood. V is TRBV18 and J is TRBJ2-7; 8 positions match TRBD2. CDR3 sequence (DNA): TGTGCCAGCTCAAACCCGGGACTAGCCTACGAGCAGTACTTC. Its translation is CASSNPGLAYEQYF.